Sequencing of this T cell receptor (beta chain) was carried out in a study of regulatory T cells in long-lasting Graves disease. Across the study: Graves' disease counted as persistent after over 5 years of antithyroid drugs with positive TSH receptor antibodies.

Arm-PCR of CDR3 regions and iRepertoire HTBI primers were the basis on which TCR beta libraries were built. One entry per CDR3 protein, called by TCRdb with MiXCR from the multiplex PCR reads. The sample shows about 290,000 distinct CDR3 sequences, approximately 20% of them seen only once. Study-level findings and limits: In persistent patients, shared public clonotypes (under 3,000) outnumbered those in new patients (about 970). Compared with new cases, persistent Graves' patients showed reduced TCR diversity.

Noted time point: persistent/refractory GD, antithyroid drugs over 5 years with positive TRAb. Construction of the TCR library relied on RNA isolated from PBMCs. This clonotype was detected only a few times. Its antigen remains unidentified. The starting material was peripheral blood mononuclear cells (PBMCs), obtained when the disease was refractory, from a patient treated with antithyroid drugs. This TCR derives from a female donor with Graves disease.

The CDR3 protein is CASSEVGGAPLHF. The CDR3 DNA reads TGTGCCAGCAGCGAGGTAGGGGGAGCCCCCCTCCACTTT. V gene TRBV11-2 combines with J gene TRBJ1-6; TRBD1 might be the D (6 bases). The V gene's germline CDR1 is SGHAT and CDR2 FQNNGV. This CDR3 region has 13 residues. V was shortened by 5 bases and J by 13 bases, with 15 bases between the two germline ends.